A single sample is the source of the 12 T cell receptor beta chains below, sequenced in a study of cytomegalovirus exposure and HLA in healthy donors (dated by TCRdb to 2017 to 2019). Receptor amplification or capture employed the immunoSEQ multiplex PCR assay. Here the immuneACCESS table is served through TCRdb, limited to in-frame sequences with V and J called. Missing clones are a known gap in these copies; in checked studies unresolved V genes cover under half, and the rest lacks a known reason. This sample holds under 150,000 clones; roughly four fifths were observed only once. The top ten constitute around 1.4% of the sample. The material sequenced was PBMCs. Source of these receptors: a young woman in good health and CMV-seronegative.

The V gene is TRBV10-2, the J gene TRBJ2-3; 7 bases map to TRBD2. Germline lookup yields CDR1 WSHSY and CDR2 SAAADI. The CDR3 spans 12 residues. V trimming: 7 bases; J trimming: 6 bases; junction bases outside the gene matches: 4. In DNA form, the CDR3 reads TGCGCCAGCACTAGCGGCCGGGATACGCAGTATTTT. Encoded protein: CASTSGRDTQYF.

The chain combines TRBV6-5 with TRBJ1-4, with 9 bases that match TRBD1. Germline-derived CDR1 and CDR2 are MNHEY and SVGAGI. The CDR3 is 13 amino acids. Trimming took 7 bases from V and 5 from J; bases not matched to a gene: 2. The CDR3 coding sequence is TGTGCCAGCACCGGGACAGGGAATGAAAAACTGTTTTTT. Translation: CASTGTGNEKLFF.

The chain carries TRBV5-1 and TRBJ2-4; D uncertain. The germline V gene encodes CDR1 SGHRS and CDR2 YFSETQ. V lost 4 bases and J lost 6, with 5 bases in between. This CDR3 has 11 amino acids. The CDR3 DNA reads TGCGCCAGCAGCGACTTAAACATTCAGTACTTC. It translates to CASSDLNIQYF.

The chain joins TRBV30 to TRBJ1-1, with D perhaps matching TRBD1 (6 bases). Germline assignment: CDR1 GTSNPN and CDR2 SVGIG (reference sequence). This CDR3 comprises 12 residues. V was trimmed by 5 bases and J by 1 base, leaving 8 bases between them. Here the CDR3 DNA reads TGTGCCTGGGGACAGAAGAACACTGAAGCTTTCTTT. This translates into CAWGQKNTEAFF. The complete variable domain, with remaining parts taken from reference TRBV30 and TRBJ1-1, reads SQTIHQWPATLVQPVGSPLSLECTVEGTSNPNLYWYRQAAGRGLQLLFYSVGIGQISSEVPQNLSASRPQDRQFILSSKKLLLSDSGFYLCAWGQKNTEAFFGQGTRLTVV.

The V and J genes are TRBV11-2 and TRBJ1-1; 10 bases line up with TRBD1. The germline gives CDR1 SGHAT, CDR2 FQNNGV. V dropped 3 bases and J dropped 4; count of bases not matched to a gene: 2. There are 14 residues in the CDR3. CDR3 in amino acids: CASSLGTGVTEAFF. The CDR3 nucleotides are TGTGCCAGCAGCTTGGGGACAGGGGTCACTGAAGCTTTCTTT.

The V call is TRBV29-1, the J call TRBJ1-1; 7 bases are a match to TRBD1. The V segment lost 6 bases and the J segment 0 bases; nucleotides outside the gene matches: 7. The CDR3 is 14 residues long. Germline V gives CDR1 SQVTM, CDR2 ANQGSEA. Here the CDR3 reads CSVQKGQLNTEAFF. CDR3 nucleotides: TGCAGCGTCCAAAAGGGACAGTTGAACACTGAAGCTTTCTTT.

The chain carries TRBV29-1 and TRBJ1-1; tentative D call: TRBD1 (5 bases). V lost 1 base and J lost 4, with 22 bases in between. The CDR3 contains 17 residues. Germline V gene data show CDR1 as SQVTM and CDR2 as ANQGSEA. CDR3 bases: TGCAGCGTTGAAGGCCCCCCAGGGTCCACCCTGGGCACTGAAGCTTTCTTT. Its translation is CSVEGPPGSTLGTEAFF.

The J gene is TRBJ1-2, the V gene TRBV7-9, with 11 bases aligning to TRBD1. CDR1 is SEHNR, CDR2 FQNEAQ, per germline (reference sequence). CDR3 length: 14 residues. V shed 5 bases and J 4 bases; nucleotides not matched to a gene: 3. CDR3 DNA sequence: TGTGCCAGCAGCGGGGGACAGGGGGGCTATGGCTACACCTTC. The encoded protein is CASSGGQGGYGYTF.

The V gene is TRBV5-1, the J gene TRBJ1-1; D unresolved. The V gene's germline CDR1 is SGHRS and CDR2 YFSETQ. This CDR3 has 14 amino acids. V was shortened by 0 bases and J by 3 bases, with 9 bases between the two germline ends. CDR3 DNA sequence: TGCGCCAGCAGCTTGGTGGCGGGAGACACTGAAGCTTTCTTT. Its protein is CASSLVAGDTEAFF.

The chain recombines TRBV5-6 with TRBJ2-2, with 9 bases fitting TRBD1. Unmatched junction bases numbered 8, after V lost 4 bases and J lost 4 bases. The CDR3 covers 16 residues. From germline, CDR1 is SGHDT and CDR2 YYEEEE. The CDR3 loop is CASSPQGQGGTGELFF. The CDR3 DNA sequence: TGTGCCAGCAGCCCACAGGGACAGGGTGGCACCGGGGAGCTGTTTTTT. Based on the CDR3 plus reference TRBV5-6 and TRBJ2-2, the full variable domain is DAGVTQSPTHLIKTRGQQVTLRCSPKSGHDTVSWYQQALGQGPQFIFQYYEEEERQRGNFPDRFSGHQFPNYSSELNVNALLLGDSALYLCASSPQGQGGTGELFFGEGSRLTVL.

The rearrangement uses TRBV6-1 and TRBJ1-1, with D unclear. V shed 10 bases and J shed 2 bases, with 20 bases lying between them. There are 15 residues in the CDR3. In germline, CDR1 is MNHNS, CDR2 SASEGT. CDR3: CATRLERYQNTEAFF. The CDR3 DNA follows: TGTGCCACGAGACTCGAGCGGTATCAAAACACTGAAGCTTTCTTT.

For this clone: The same CDR3 is also encoded by other DNA sequences in this sample. The CDR3 DNA reads TGCGCCAGCAGCTTGGGGACAGCAACTAATGAAAAACTGTTTTTT. Translating gives CASSLGTATNEKLFF. The V gene is TRBV5-1, the J gene TRBJ1-4; weak D call: TRBD1 (6 bases). V was clipped by 0 bases and J by 0 bases, with 6 bases between them. The CDR3 covers 15 residues. Per germline, CDR1 SGHRS and CDR2 YFSETQ.